The present entry profiles one T cell receptor (beta chain) with its context. The V gene end was trimmed by 4 bases and the J gene end by 7 bases; junction bases not matched to a gene: 10. CDR1 is DFQATT, CDR2 SNEGSKA, per germline (reference sequence). This CDR3 has 14 residues. This specimen belongs to a study of CD8 T cells in Susac syndrome. After extraction with the RNeasy kit, roughly 0.45 to 1 ug of the RNA was reverse transcribed using random hexamers. MiXCR, applied by TCRdb to the immunoSEQ multiplex PCR reads, yields one record per CDR3 protein. This sample has roughly 140,000 distinct CDR3 sequences, with approximately 95% found just once.

V is TRBV20-1 and J is TRBJ2-7, with 10 bases identical to TRBD2. The sequenced sample was CD8+ T cells from PBMCs. The sequence was obtained from a human donor in good health. The CDR3 is CSAKSGRGFGEQYF. CDR3 DNA sequence: TGCAGTGCTAAAAGCGGGAGGGGATTTGGAGAGCAGTACTTC.